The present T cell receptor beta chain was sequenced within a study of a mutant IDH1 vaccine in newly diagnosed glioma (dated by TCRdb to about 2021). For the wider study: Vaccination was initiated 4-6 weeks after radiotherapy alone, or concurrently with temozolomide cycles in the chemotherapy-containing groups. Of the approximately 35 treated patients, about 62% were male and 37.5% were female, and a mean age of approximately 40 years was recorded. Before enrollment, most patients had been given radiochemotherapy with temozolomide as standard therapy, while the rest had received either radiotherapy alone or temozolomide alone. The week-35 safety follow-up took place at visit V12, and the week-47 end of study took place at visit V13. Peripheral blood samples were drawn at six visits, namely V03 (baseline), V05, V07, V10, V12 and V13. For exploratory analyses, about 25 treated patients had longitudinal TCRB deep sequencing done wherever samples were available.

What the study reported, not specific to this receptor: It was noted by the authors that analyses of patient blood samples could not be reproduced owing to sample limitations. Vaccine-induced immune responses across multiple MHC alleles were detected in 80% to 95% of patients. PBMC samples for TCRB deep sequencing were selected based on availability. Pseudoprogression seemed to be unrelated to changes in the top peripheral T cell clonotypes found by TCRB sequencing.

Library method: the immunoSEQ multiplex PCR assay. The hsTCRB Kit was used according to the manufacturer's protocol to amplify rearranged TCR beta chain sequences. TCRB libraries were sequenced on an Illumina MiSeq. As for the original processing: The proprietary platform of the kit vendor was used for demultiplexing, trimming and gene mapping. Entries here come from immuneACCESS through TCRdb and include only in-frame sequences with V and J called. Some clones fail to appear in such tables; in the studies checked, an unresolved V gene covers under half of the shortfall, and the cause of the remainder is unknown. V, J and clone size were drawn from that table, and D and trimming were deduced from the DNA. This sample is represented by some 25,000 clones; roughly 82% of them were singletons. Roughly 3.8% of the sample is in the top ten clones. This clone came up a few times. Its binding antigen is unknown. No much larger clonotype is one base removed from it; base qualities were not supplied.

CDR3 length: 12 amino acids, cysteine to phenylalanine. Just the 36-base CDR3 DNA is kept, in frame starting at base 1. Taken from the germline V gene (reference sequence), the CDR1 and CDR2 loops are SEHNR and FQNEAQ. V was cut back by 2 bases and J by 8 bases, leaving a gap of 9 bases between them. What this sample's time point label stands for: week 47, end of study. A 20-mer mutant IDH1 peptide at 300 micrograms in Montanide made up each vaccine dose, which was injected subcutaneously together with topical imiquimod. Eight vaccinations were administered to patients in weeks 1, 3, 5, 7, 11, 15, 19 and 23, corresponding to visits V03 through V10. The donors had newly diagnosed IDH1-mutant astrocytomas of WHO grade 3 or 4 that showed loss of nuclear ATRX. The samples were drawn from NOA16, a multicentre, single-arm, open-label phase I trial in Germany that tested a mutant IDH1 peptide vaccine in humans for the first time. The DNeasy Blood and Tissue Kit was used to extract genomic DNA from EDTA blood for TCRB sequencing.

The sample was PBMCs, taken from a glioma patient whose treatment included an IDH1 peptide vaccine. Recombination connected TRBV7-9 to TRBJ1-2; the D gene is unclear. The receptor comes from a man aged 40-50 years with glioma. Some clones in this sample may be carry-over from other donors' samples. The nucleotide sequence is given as TGTGCCAGCAGCTTATCGGTGGGAGGCTACACCTTC. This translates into CASSLSVGGYTF.